Listed below are T cell receptor beta chains from one sample, sequenced in a study of cytomegalovirus exposure and HLA in healthy donors. Measured with immunoSEQ multiplex PCR; TCRdb has only the in-frame clones, and not every one. The data contain around 98,000 clones, approximately 75% of them singletons. The sequencing input was PBMCs. The source is a woman aged 40 to 49 in good health and CMV-seronegative. The CDR3 runs from the conserved cysteine through the conserved F or W. D genes are given only for firm matches. A row's size may be missing; if present it is once, few, many or a size class.

D gene	J gene	clone size	V gene	CDR3 DNA	CDR3 protein
TRBD2	TRBJ2-5	once	TRBV7-9	TGTGCCAGCAGCGAACTGCTAGCGGGGTCGGAGACCCAGTACTTC	CASSELLAGSETQYF
TRBD2	TRBJ2-5	-	TRBV4-2	TGTGCCAGCAGCCAAGAGGTCGGGGGGTACCAAGAGACCCAGTACTTC	CASSQEVGGYQETQYF
-	TRBJ2-7	-	TRBV13	TGTGCCAGCGGCCAGGTGGCGGGCTACGAGCAGTACTTC	CASGQVAGYEQYF
TRBD1	TRBJ1-1	-	TRBV10-3	TGTGCCATCAGTGGGGCAGGGGGAGACACTGAAGCTTTCTTT	CAISGAGGDTEAFF
-	TRBJ1-4	-	TRBV4-1	TGCGCCAGCAGCCAAGGCTTAGCCCCGGCAACTAATGAAAAACTGTTTTTT	CASSQGLAPATNEKLFF
-	TRBJ2-2	-	TRBV11-2	TGTGCCAGCAGCCCAACCGAGAAACTAGGGACCGGGGAGCTGTTTTTT	CASSPTEKLGTGELFF
-	TRBJ2-5	-	TRBV7-6	TGTGCCAGCAGCTTACTCTACCAAGAGACCCAGTACTTC	CASSLLYQETQYF
-	TRBJ2-7	-	TRBV9	TGTGCCAGCGGGCTAGCTTCTAGCTCCTACGAGCAGTACTTC	CASGLASSSYEQYF
TRBD1	TRBJ1-1	-	TRBV30	TGTGCCTGGAGTGTAAATAAGGGGGCGCTCGGGGGCACTGAAGCTTTCTTT	CAWSVNKGALGGTEAFF
TRBD1	TRBJ1-1	-	TRBV27	TGTGCCAGCAGTTCGACAGGGTACTCTGAAGCTTTCTTT	CASSSTGYSEAFF